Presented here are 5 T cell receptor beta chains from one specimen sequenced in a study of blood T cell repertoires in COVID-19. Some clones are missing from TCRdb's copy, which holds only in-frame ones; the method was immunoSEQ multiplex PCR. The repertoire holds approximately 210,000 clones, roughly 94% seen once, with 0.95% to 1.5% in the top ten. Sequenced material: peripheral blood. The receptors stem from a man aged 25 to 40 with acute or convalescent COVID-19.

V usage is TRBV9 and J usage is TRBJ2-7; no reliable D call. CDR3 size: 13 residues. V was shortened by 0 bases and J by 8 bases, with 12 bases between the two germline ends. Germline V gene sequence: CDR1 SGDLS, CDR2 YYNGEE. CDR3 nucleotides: TGTGCCAGCAGCGTAGGGGCCGAACGCCAGCAGTACTTC. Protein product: CASSVGAERQQYF. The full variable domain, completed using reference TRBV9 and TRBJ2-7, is DSGVTQTPKHLITATGQRVTLRCSPRSGDLSVYWYQQSLDQGLQFLIQYYNGEERAKGNILERFSAQQFPDLHSELNLSSLELGDSALYFCASSVGAERQQYFGPGTRLTVT.

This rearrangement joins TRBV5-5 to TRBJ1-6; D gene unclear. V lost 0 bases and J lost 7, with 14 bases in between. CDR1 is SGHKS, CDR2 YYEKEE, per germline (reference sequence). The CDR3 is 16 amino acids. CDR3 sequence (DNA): TGTGCCAGCAGCTTGGCCAGTGCAGGATCAAATTCACCCCTCCACTTT. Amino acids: CASSLASAGSNSPLHF.

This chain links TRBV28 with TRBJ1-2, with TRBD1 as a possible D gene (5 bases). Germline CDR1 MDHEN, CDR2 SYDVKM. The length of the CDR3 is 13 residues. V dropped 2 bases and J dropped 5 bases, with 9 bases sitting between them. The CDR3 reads CASSLIQVYGYTF. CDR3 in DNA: TGTGCCAGCAGTTTAATACAGGTATATGGCTACACCTTC.

CDR3 region: CASSYQGTGLYNEQFF. CDR3 bases: TGTGCCAGCAGTTACCAGGGAACAGGGCTGTACAATGAGCAGTTCTTC. The rearrangement joins TRBV7-3 to TRBJ2-1; perhaps TRBD1 as D (6 bases). The CDR3 sequence is 16 residues long. Trimming removed 6 bases at V and 4 bases at J, with 19 bases between. The V gene's germline CDR1 is SGHTA and CDR2 FQGTGA.

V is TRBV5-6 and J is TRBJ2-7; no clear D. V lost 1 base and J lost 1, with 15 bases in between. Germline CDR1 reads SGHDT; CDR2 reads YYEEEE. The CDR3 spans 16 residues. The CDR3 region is CASSLLETTKSYEQYF. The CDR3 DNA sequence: TGTGCCAGCAGCTTGCTAGAGACCACGAAATCCTACGAGCAGTACTTC.